The text below deals with one T cell receptor beta chain. What it binds is unknown. This specimen belongs to a study of early T cells in non-severe SARS-CoV-2 infection. Study background: Bulk RNA taken from unsorted whole blood was sequenced, leaving chains unpaired.

Individual cDNA molecules carried attached unique molecular identifiers. TCRdb re-called the 5' RACE reads with MiXCR, one entry per CDR3 protein. The sample yields tens of thousands of distinct CDR3 sequences, about 15% seen once. The study, taken as a whole, reports: Anti-spike CD8 specificities were favored by VDJdb matching, whose results missed private and CD4 specificities.

The V end lost 6 bases, the J end lost 2 bases, and 11 bases lay between the germline ends. The CDR3 runs 13 residues. The germline V gene has CDR1 DFQATT and CDR2 SNEGSKA (reference sequence). What was sequenced was whole blood. The chain carries TRBV20-1 and TRBJ2-4; D is ambiguous. The sequence derives from an adult who was a healthcare worker with PCR-confirmed SARS-CoV-2 infection or an uninfected control (not recorded which). CDR3 DNA: TGCAGTGCGCTGGGCTTTCCCAAAAACATTCAGTACTTC. This encodes CSALGFPKNIQYF.